The next 18 T cell receptor beta chains were all read from a single sample in a study of T cells in Graves' hyperthyroidism and ophthalmopathy. Using RNA transcripts as the source, TCR beta CDR3 regions were amplified. A set of HTBI primers served as the primers for a first-round RT-PCR of the TCR CDR3. From the multiplex PCR reads, TCRdb called clonotypes with MiXCR, one entry per CDR3 protein. Of a few hundred thousand distinct CDR3 sequences in the sample, approximately 15% were seen once. The sequenced sample consisted of blood. The receptor source for this set is a young woman with Graves' hyperthyroidism.

This clonotype has a count of ten or more. This chain uses TRBV30 with TRBJ2-7; perhaps TRBD1 as D (6 bases). Germline values: CDR1 GTSNPN, CDR2 SVGIG (reference sequence). The CDR3 has 15 amino acids. Trimming stripped 1 base from V and 0 bases from J, with 13 bases between. The CDR3 region has the DNA TGTGCCTGGAGTGGCTGGACAGACAGCTCCTACGAGCAGTACTTC. Translating it yields CAWSGWTDSSYEQYF.

This clonotype was counted many times. This rearrangement joins TRBV5-1 to TRBJ1-1; the D is unclear. Trimming took off 6 bases at V and 0 bases at J, with 21 bases between the two ends. CDR3 size: 17 residues. CDR1 and CDR2 (germline): SGHRS, YFSETQ. CDR3 in amino acids: CASKSPEQTSMNTEAFF. For the CDR3, the DNA is TGCGCCAGCAAGAGTCCAGAACAAACAAGCATGAACACTGAAGCTTTCTTT.

Ten or more counts support this clonotype. CDR3 protein: CASRIQPGQYEQYF. Here the CDR3 DNA reads TGTGCCAGCAGGATACAACCGGGACAATACGAGCAGTACTTC. The chain carries TRBV6-1 and TRBJ2-7, with D perhaps TRBD1 (6 bases). The CDR3 is 14 amino acids. Per the germline V gene, CDR1 is MNHNS and CDR2 is SASEGT. V lost 6 bases and J 4 bases, leaving 16 bases between the germline ends.

The chain recombines TRBV6-2 or TRBV6-3 with TRBJ1-5; D not certain. Germline V lookup: CDR1 MNHEY, CDR2 SVGEGT. V lost 6 bases and J 7 bases, leaving 16 bases between the germline ends. The CDR3 length is 14 residues. CDR3 DNA sequence: TGTGCCAGCAGCCCCGGACCTACGGGACAGCCCCAGCATTTT. It codes for CASSPGPTGQPQHF.

This clonotype was picked up many times. The CDR3 loop reads CASSYLPGGYGYTF. CDR3 bases: TGTGCCAGCAGTTACTTGCCAGGGGGCTATGGCTACACCTTC. This chain joins TRBV6-2 or TRBV6-3 and TRBJ1-2, with 7 positions matching TRBD1. After removal of 1 base from V and 4 bases from J, the junction contained 3 bases not matched to a gene. This CDR3 has 14 amino acids. Germline assignment: CDR1 MNHEY and CDR2 SVGEGT.

There are a few counts of this clonotype. J is TRBJ2-2 and V is TRBV12-3 or TRBV12-4, with D tentatively TRBD2 (7 bases). The V and J ends lost 2 bases and 2 bases respectively, with 15 bases between them. The CDR3 is 17 amino acids. The CDR3 DNA sequence: TGTGCCAGCAGTTTAACCTACGGGGGGCCCAACACCGGGGAGCTGTTTTTT. Translating it yields CASSLTYGGPNTGELFF.

V usage is TRBV12-3 or TRBV12-4 and J usage is TRBJ2-6; D remains ambiguous. The CDR3 is 14 residues long. V was pared by 8 bases and J by 2 bases, with 10 bases between. The CDR3 is CASAGQAGANVLTF. As DNA, the CDR3 is TGTGCCAGCGCCGGGCAGGCTGGGGCCAACGTCCTGACTTTC.

This clonotype was found many times. The CDR3 region has the DNA TGTGCCAGCAGCCCCACTAGATCCTACAATGAGCAGTTCTTC. Translated: CASSPTRSYNEQFF. The rearrangement uses TRBV7-3 and TRBJ2-1, with TRBD2 as a possible D gene (5 bases). Germline values: CDR1 SGHTA, CDR2 FQGTGA. CDR3 length equals 14 residues. Trimming shortened V by 5 bases and J by 1 base, and 9 bases separated the two germline ends.

The table lists this clonotype with many counts. The chain recombines TRBV5-1 with TRBJ2-1; D is unresolved. Germline lookup yields CDR1 SGHRS and CDR2 YFSETQ. The V end was cut by 5 bases, the J end by 9 bases, with 12 bases between. CDR3 size: 12 residues. For the CDR3, the DNA is TGCGCCAGCAGTCCCCAGTGGAGTGAGCAGTTCTTC. Encoded protein: CASSPQWSEQFF. Using reference TRBV5-1 and TRBJ2-1 for the parts outside the CDR3, the full variable domain is KAGVTQTPRYLIKTRGQQVTLSCSPISGHRSVSWYQQTPGQGLQFLFEYFSETQRNKGNFPGRFSGRQFSNSRSEMNVSTLELGDSALYLCASSPQWSEQFFGPGTRLTVL.

In this sample, this clonotype turned up many times. V gene TRBV6-1 combines with J gene TRBJ1-6; TRBD1 matches 7 bases. The CDR3 loop spans 19 amino acids. V shed 6 bases and J 4 bases; nucleotides not matched to a gene: 18. The germline CDR1 and CDR2 sequences are MNHNS and SASEGT. The CDR3 spells CASRPRTGRSGSYNSPLHF. The CDR3 DNA reads as TGTGCCAGCAGACCTCGGACAGGCCGAAGTGGGTCTTATAATTCACCCCTCCACTTT.

J is TRBJ2-1 and V is TRBV27, with D maybe TRBD2 (7 bases). The CDR3 is 13 residues long. V was trimmed by 4 bases and J by 6 bases, leaving 10 bases between them. Germline V CDR1 and CDR2: MNHEY, SMNVEV (reference sequence). The CDR3 nucleotides read TGTGCCAGCAGTTCCGGGGGGCTCAATGAGCAGTTCTTC. Residues: CASSSGGLNEQFF.

The table lists this clonotype with many counts. The chain recombines TRBV20-1 with TRBJ1-1; tentative D call: TRBD1 (6 bases). Germline CDR1 is DFQATT and CDR2 is SNEGSKA (reference sequence). V lost 6 bases and J 14 bases, leaving 19 bases between the germline ends. CDR3 length: 11 amino acids. CDR3 in amino acids: CSASGGQPEFF. The CDR3 DNA reads TGCAGTGCGAGTGGGGGGCAGCCGGAGTTCTTT.

This clonotype was observed at least ten times. The chain combines TRBV27 with TRBJ1-1; the match to TRBD1 covers 8 bases. Germline V CDR1 and CDR2: MNHEY, SMNVEV (reference sequence). The CDR3 is 15 residues long. V shed 0 bases, J shed 1 base, and the junction held 1 base outside the gene matches. The CDR3 coding sequence is TGTGCCAGCAGTTTATCGGGACAGGCGAACACTGAAGCTTTCTTT. Protein: CASSLSGQANTEAFF.

Turning to this clonotype: Mismatch with germline at one junction end may stem from a read error. The chain carries TRBV19 and TRBJ1-1; D may be TRBD1 (5 bases). Germline V CDR1 and CDR2: LNHDA, SQIVND (reference sequence). This CDR3 comprises 16 residues. The CDR3 loop is CASSNIGSWGNTEAFF. As DNA, the CDR3 is TGTGCCAGTAGTAATATCGGGTCGTGGGGGAACACTGAAGCCTTCTTT. The full variable domain, rest sourced from reference TRBV19 and TRBJ1-1, is DGGITQSPKYLFRKEGQNVTLSCEQNLNHDAMYWYRQDPGQGLRLIYYSQIVNDFQKGDIAEGYSVSREKKESFPLTVTSAQKNPTAFYLCASSNIGSWGNTEAFFGQGTRLTVV.

This clonotype was found a few times. This chain connects TRBV20-1 to TRBJ2-1; 9 nucleotides align to TRBD2. CDR3 length: 15 amino acids. CDR1 is DFQATT and CDR2 is SNEGSKA in the germline V gene (reference sequence). The V segment lost 2 bases and the J segment 8 bases; nucleotides outside the gene matches: 10. The CDR3 DNA reads TGCAGTGCTAGAAGATTTAGCGGGAGCAACTATGAGCAGTTCTTC. Residues: CSARRFSGSNYEQFF.

The table lists this clonotype with a few counts. The genes are TRBV4-3 and TRBJ2-1; 10 bases line up with TRBD2. V shed 0 bases and J 6 bases; nucleotides not matched to a gene: 2. Per the germline V gene, CDR1 is LGHNA and CDR2 is YSLEER. This CDR3 is built from 15 residues. CDR3 sequence reads: CASSQEGLAANEQFF. The CDR3 region has the DNA TGCGCCAGCAGCCAAGAAGGACTAGCGGCCAATGAGCAGTTCTTC.

This clonotype was detected only once. This could be a read error, since a much larger clone is one nucleotide away. No conserved phenylalanine or tryptophan is present at the end of the CDR3, so a read error is the likely explanation. V and J are TRBV4-3 and TRBJ2-7, with D possibly matching TRBD1 (6 bases). Germline CDR1 is LGHNA and CDR2 is YSLEER. CDR3 length: 15 amino acids. V lost 2 bases and J lost 3, with 14 bases in between. The CDR3 region is CASSQYREPNYEQYL. Written as DNA, the CDR3 is TGCGCCAGCAGCCAATACAGGGAGCCGAACTACGAGCAGTACTTG.

This chain links TRBV4-3 with TRBJ1-6; D gene uncertain. V lost 1 base and J lost 7, with 14 bases in between. Looked up from germline, CDR1 is LGHNA and CDR2 is YSLEER. The CDR3 spans 16 residues. Here the CDR3 DNA reads TGCGCCAGCAGCCAAGTCCCTCGACCAAGCAATTCACCCCTCCACTTT. This gives the protein CASSQVPRPSNSPLHF.